A few counts support the clone carrying this T cell receptor beta chain. Its target is not known. The record originates from a study of metastatic and nonmetastatic thyroid tumors. Study information: Both malignant and benign thyroid patients supplied peripheral blood and tumor or nodule tissue samples, across which the repertoires of these patients were then compared. Study outcomes and limitations: Patients with malignant thyroid tumors reportedly had significantly higher TCR beta diversity than those with benign nodules, in blood and tumor.

The trim removed 7 bases at V and 4 bases at J, leaving 4 bases unmatched. CDR1 and CDR2 (germline): MNHEY, SVGEGT. This CDR3 comprises 14 residues. The entire patient cohort was treatment-naive prior to thyroid surgery. Authors' data handling: To classify distant metastasis in papillary thyroid cancer, a model was built from CDR3 differences across clinicopathological groups. TCRdb recomputed clones from the PCR reads via MiXCR. What appears here as the V and J calls and clone size reflects TCRdb's work, not the paper's. The table shows fewer than 8,500 clones, with more than 15% occurring only once.

This TCR derives from a male donor with papillary thyroid cancer or a benign thyroid nodule (not recorded which). Some clones in this sample may be carry-over from other donors' samples. Sequences were obtained from adjacent normal tissue. This rearrangement joins TRBV6-2 or TRBV6-3 to TRBJ2-1; 10 nucleotides align to TRBD2. CDR3 DNA sequence: TGTGCCAGCAACGCGGGACTAGCGTACAATGAGCAGTTCTTC. Its translation: CASNAGLAYNEQFF.